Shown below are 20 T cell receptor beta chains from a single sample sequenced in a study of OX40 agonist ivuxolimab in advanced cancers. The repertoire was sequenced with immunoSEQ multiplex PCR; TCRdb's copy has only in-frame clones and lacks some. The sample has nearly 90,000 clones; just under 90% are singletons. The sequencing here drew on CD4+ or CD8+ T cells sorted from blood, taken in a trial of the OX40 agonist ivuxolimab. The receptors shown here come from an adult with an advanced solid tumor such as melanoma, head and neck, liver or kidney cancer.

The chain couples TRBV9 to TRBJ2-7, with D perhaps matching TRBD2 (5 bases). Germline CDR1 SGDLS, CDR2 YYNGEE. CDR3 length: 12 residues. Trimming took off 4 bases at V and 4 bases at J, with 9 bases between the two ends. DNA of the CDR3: TGTGCCAGCAGCCCTGGACTTTACGAGCAGTACTTC. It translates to CASSPGLYEQYF. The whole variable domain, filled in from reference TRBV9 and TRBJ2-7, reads DSGVTQTPKHLITATGQRVTLRCSPRSGDLSVYWYQQSLDQGLQFLIQYYNGEERAKGNILERFSAQQFPDLHSELNLSSLELGDSALYFCASSPGLYEQYFGPGTRLTVT.

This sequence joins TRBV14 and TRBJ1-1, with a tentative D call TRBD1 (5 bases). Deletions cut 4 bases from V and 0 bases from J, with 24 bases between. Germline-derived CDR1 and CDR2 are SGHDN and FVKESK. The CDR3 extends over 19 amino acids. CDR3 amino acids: CASSPLTGAPTIMNTEAFF. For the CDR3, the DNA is TGTGCCAGCAGCCCCCTGACCGGGGCCCCTACTATTATGAACACTGAAGCTTTCTTT.

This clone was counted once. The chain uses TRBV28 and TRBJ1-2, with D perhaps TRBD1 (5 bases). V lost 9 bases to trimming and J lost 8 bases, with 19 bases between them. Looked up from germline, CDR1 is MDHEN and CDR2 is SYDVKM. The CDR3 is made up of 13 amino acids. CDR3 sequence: CASQAPGIRGYTF. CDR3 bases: TGTGCCAGTCAGGCTCCAGGGATAAGAGGCTACACCTTC.

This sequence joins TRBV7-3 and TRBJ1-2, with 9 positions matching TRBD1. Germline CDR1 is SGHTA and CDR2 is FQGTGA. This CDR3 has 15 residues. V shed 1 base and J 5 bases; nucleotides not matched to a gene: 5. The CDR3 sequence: CASSLIRTGDYGYTF. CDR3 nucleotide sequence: TGTGCCAGCAGCTTAATAAGGACAGGGGATTATGGCTACACCTTC.

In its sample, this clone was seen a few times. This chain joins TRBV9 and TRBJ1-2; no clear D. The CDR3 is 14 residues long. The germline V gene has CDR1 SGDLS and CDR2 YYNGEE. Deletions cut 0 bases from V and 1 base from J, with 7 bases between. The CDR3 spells CASSVDRGNYGYTF. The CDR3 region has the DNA TGTGCCAGCAGCGTAGACCGGGGTAACTATGGCTACACCTTC.

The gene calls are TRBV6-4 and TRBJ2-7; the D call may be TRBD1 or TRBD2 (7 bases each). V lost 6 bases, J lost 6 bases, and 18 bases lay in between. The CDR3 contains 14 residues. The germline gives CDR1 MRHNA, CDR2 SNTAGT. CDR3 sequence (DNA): TGTGCCAGCAGGGGGAGGGGGCTGGGGTGCGAGCAGTACTTC. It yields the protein CASRGRGLGCEQYF.

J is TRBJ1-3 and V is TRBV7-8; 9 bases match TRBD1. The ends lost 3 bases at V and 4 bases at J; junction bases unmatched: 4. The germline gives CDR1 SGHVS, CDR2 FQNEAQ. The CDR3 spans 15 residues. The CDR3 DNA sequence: TGTGCCAGCAGCTTTAGGACAGGGGACGGAAACACCATATATTTT. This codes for CASSFRTGDGNTIYF.

The CDR3, as DNA: TGTGCCGGCGGGTTCCACATGAACACTGAAGCTTTCTTT. Translation gives CAGGFHMNTEAFF. The chain has TRBV7-9 and TRBJ1-1; D call uncertain. From germline, CDR1 is SEHNR and CDR2 FQNEAQ (reference sequence). V lost 11 bases and J 0 bases, leaving 13 bases between the germline ends. This CDR3 has 13 amino acids. The full variable domain, rest sourced from reference TRBV7-9 and TRBJ1-1, is DTGVSQNPRHKITKRGQNVTFRCDPISEHNRLYWYRQTLGQGPEFLTYFQNEAQLEKSRLLSDRFSAERPKGSFSTLEIQRTEQGDSAMYLCAGGFHMNTEAFFGQGTRLTVV.

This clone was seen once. CDR3 in amino acids: CASSWGQANTEAFF. CDR3 in DNA: TGTGCCAGCAGTTGGGGACAGGCGAACACTGAAGCTTTCTTT. The rearrangement uses TRBV6-5 and TRBJ1-1; 8 bases agree with TRBD1. The germline V gene has CDR1 MNHEY and CDR2 SVGAGI. The V gene end was trimmed by 4 bases and the J gene end by 1 base; junction bases not matched to a gene: 2. The CDR3 loop spans 14 amino acids.

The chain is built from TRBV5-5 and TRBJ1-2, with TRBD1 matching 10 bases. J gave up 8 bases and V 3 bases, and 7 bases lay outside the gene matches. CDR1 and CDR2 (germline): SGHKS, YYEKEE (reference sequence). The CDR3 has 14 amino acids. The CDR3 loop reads CASSYRDRGQGYTF. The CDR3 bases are TGTGCCAGCAGCTACCGGGACAGGGGCCAGGGCTACACCTTC.

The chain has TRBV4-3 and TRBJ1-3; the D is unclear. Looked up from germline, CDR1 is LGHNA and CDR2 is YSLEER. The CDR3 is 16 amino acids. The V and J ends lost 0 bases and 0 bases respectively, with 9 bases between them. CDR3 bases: TGCGCCAGCAGCCAAGATCGTTTGGGCTCTGGAAACACCATATATTTT. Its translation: CASSQDRLGSGNTIYF.

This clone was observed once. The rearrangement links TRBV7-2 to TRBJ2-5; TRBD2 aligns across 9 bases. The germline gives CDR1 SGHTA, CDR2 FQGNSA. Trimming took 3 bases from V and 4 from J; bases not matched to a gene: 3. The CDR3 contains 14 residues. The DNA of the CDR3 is TGTGCCAGCAGCTTCTCTAGCGGGGCAGAGACCCAGTACTTC. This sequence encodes CASSFSSGAETQYF.

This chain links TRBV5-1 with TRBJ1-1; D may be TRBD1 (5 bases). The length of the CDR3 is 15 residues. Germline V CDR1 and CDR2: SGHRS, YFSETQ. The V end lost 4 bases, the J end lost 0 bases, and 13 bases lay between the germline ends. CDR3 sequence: CASSPRDDMNTEAFF. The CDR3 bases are TGCGCCAGCAGCCCTCGGGACGACATGAACACTGAAGCTTTCTTT.

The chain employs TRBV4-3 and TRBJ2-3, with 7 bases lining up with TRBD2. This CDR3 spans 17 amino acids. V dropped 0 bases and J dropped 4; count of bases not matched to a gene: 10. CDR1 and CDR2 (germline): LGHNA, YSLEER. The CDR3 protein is CASSQDGDGRSPDTQYF. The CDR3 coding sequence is TGCGCCAGCAGCCAAGATGGTGACGGGAGGAGTCCAGATACGCAGTATTTT.

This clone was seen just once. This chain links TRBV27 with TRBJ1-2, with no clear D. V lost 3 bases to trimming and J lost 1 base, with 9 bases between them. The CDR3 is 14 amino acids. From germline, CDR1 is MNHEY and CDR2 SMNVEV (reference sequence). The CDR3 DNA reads TGTGCCAGCAGTTTGAACCGCGGTAACTATGGCTACACCTTC. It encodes CASSLNRGNYGYTF.

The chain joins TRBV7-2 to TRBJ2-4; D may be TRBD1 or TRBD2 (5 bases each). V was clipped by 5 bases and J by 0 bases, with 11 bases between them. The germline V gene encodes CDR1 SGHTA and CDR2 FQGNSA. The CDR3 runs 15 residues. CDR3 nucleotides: TGTGCCAGCAGCCCCGTGGGGGTAGCCAAAAACATTCAGTACTTC. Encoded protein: CASSPVGVAKNIQYF. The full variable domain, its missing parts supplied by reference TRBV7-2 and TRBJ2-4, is GAGVSQSPSNKVTEKGKDVELRCDPISGHTALYWYRQSLGQGLEFLIYFQGNSAPDKSGLPSDRFSAERTGGSVSTLTIQRTQQEDSAVYLCASSPVGVAKNIQYFGAGTRLSVL.

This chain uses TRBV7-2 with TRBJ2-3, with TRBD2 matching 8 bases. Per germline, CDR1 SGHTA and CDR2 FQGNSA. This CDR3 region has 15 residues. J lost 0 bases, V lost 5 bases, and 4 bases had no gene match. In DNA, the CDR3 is TGTGCCAGCAGCCTTAGCGGGATGAGCACAGATACGCAGTATTTT. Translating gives CASSLSGMSTDTQYF.

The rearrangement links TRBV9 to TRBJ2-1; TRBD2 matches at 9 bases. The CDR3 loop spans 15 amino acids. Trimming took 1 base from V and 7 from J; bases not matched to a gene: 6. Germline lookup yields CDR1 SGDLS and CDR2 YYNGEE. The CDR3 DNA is TGTGCCAGCAGCGTAAATGCGGGGGGGCTAAATGAGCAGTTCTTC. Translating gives CASSVNAGGLNEQFF.

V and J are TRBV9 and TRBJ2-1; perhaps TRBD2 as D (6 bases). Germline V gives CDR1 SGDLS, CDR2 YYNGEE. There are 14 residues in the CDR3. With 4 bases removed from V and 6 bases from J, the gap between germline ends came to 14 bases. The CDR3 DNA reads TGTGCCAGCAGCCCAAACACGGGGGTCAATGAGCAGTTCTTC. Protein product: CASSPNTGVNEQFF.

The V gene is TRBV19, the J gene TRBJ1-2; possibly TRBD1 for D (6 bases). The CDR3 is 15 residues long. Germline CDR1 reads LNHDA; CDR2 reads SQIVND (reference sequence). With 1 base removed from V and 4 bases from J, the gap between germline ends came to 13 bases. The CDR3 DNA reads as TGTGCCAGTAGTATAGGACGGGGGGCGGCCTATGGCTACACCTTC. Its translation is CASSIGRGAAYGYTF.